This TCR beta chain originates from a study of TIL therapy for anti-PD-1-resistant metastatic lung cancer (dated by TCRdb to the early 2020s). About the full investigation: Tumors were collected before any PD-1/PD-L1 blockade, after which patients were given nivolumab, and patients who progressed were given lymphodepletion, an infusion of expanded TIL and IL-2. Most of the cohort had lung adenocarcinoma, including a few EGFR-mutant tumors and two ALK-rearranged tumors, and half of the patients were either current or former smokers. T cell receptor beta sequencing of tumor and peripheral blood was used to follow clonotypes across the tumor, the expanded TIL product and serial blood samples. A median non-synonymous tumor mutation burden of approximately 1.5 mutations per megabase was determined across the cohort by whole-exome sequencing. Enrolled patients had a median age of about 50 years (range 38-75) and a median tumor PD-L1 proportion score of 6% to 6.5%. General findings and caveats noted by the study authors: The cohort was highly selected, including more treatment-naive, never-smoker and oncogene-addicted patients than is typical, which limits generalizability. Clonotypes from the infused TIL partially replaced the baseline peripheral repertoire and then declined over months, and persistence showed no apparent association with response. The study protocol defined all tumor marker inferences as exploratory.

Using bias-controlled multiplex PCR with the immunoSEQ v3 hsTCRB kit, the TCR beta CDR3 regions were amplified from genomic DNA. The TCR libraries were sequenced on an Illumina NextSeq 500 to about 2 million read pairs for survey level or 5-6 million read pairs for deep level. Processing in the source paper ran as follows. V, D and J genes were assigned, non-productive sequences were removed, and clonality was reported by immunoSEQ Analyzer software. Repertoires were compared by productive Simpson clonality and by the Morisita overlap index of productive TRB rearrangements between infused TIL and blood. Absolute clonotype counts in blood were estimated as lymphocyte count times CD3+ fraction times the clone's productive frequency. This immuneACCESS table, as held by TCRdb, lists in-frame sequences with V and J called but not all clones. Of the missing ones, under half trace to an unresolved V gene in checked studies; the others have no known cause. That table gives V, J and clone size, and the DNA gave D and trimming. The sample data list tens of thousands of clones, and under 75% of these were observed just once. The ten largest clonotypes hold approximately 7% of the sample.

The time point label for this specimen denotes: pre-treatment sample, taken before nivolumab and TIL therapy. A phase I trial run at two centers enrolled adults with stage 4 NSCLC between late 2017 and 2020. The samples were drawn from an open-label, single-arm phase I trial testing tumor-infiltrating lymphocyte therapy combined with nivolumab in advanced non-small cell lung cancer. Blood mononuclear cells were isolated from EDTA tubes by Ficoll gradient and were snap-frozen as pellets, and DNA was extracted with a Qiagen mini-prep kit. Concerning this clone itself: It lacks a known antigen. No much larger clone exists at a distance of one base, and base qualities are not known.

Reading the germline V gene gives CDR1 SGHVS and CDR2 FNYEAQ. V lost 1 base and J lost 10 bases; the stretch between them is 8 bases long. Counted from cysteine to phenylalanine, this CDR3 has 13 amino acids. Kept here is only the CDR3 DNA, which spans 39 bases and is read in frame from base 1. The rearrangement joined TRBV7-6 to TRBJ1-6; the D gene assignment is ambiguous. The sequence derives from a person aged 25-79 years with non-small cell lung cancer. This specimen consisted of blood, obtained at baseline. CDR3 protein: CASSLEKESPLHF. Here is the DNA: TGTGCCAGCAGCTTAGAGAAAGAATCACCCCTCCACTTT.